This T cell receptor (beta chain) comes out of a study of T cell responses to AZD1222 COVID-19 vaccine. The study, taken as a whole, reports: Baseline antibody screening turned up just a handful of seropositive AZD1222 recipients.

With respect to this clone: Its target is not known.

The data were produced by immunoSEQ multiplex PCR, yet TCRdb's version contains in-frame clones alone and is incomplete. The table has around 200,000 clones, roughly 91% seen once; the top ten hold 0.99%. Germline lookup yields CDR1 LGHNA and CDR2 YSLEER. The ends were cut back, 3 bases at V and 8 bases at J, with 25 bases in the middle. The CDR3 is 18 residues long. The source material was peripheral blood, sampled on day 0 of AZD1222 vaccination. The TCR was taken from an adult in good health. The genes are TRBV4-3 and TRBJ1-4; maybe TRBD1 (5 bases). CDR3 sequence: CASSQDTGTGVGYEKLFF. DNA of the CDR3: TGCGCCAGCAGCCAGGACACCGGGACCGGGGTGGGGTACGAAAAACTGTTTTTT.